This is a list of T cell receptor beta chains from one sample in a study of blood T cell repertoires in COVID-19. The repertoire was sequenced with immunoSEQ multiplex PCR; TCRdb's copy has only in-frame clones and lacks some. The table lists around 160,000 clones, 90% of them singletons. Sequencing input: peripheral blood. The origin of the receptors is a man between 60 and 75 years old with active or convalescent COVID-19. CDR3s include the opening cysteine and the closing phenylalanine or tryptophan. Fields, in order: J gene, V gene, CDR3 protein.

>TRBJ2-3|TRBV4-1
CASSQRLAGPTDTQYF
>TRBJ1-3|TRBV2
CASTADRGSSGNTIYF
>TRBJ2-2|TRBV9
CASSPSGSMGGELFF
>TRBJ1-4|TRBV19
CASSKQGNEKLFF
>TRBJ1-1|TRBV10-3
CAIQRGLGENTEAFF
>TRBJ2-2|TRBV7-7
CASSLGTGSTGELFF
>TRBJ1-1|TRBV3-1/TRBV3-2
CASSQISNTEAFF
>TRBJ1-1|TRBV29-1
CSVESQENTEAFF
>TRBJ1-1|TRBV18
CASSPPGRGQDEAFF
>TRBJ2-2|TRBV5-1
CASSLGETGNTGELFF
>TRBJ2-7|TRBV20-1
CSAKADITQYF
>TRBJ2-7|TRBV19
CASSVWDRSYEQYF
>TRBJ1-1|TRBV19
CASSVLQGGGTEAFF
>TRBJ2-5|TRBV15
CATSRDKQRDRARETQYF
>TRBJ1-6|TRBV5-1
CASSPLITGDNSPLHF
>TRBJ1-5|TRBV2
CASSVGQEGQPQHF
>TRBJ2-3|TRBV5-1
CASSLGQGAPGTDTQYF
>TRBJ1-4|TRBV18
CASSLNPPGGDEKLFF
>TRBJ2-7|TRBV27
CASSLSTGGLTYEQYF
>TRBJ2-6|TRBV4-1
CASSQVQGSPGANVLTF
>TRBJ1-5|TRBV9
CASSARQGQGQPQHF
>TRBJ2-7|TRBV19
CASSIALQGQEQYF
>TRBJ2-7|TRBV4-2
CASSQETRSISYEQYF
>TRBJ2-1|TRBV10-3
CAILAGGNNEQFF
>TRBJ1-1|TRBV29-1
CSVATGPEAFF
>TRBJ1-2|TRBV4-2
CASSHRSGGGDGYTF
>TRBJ1-5|TRBV5-1
CASSLTSGEGQPQHF
>TRBJ1-6|TRBV7-9
CASSFAGQNSPLHF
>TRBJ1-5|TRBV10-3
CAISSGEGQPQHF
>TRBJ1-5|TRBV6-5
CASSLQGNQPQHF
>TRBJ2-5|TRBV3-1/TRBV3-2
CASSQVRGGAETQYF
>TRBJ2-3|TRBV4-1
CASSQAGWGGGTDTQYF
>TRBJ2-3|TRBV27
CASSLLPGGDTQYF
>TRBJ1-5|TRBV6-5
CASSSTTGVGNQPQHF
>TRBJ2-1|TRBV14
CASSRVRVNQGQFF
>TRBJ1-2|TRBV18
CASSPGGGYGYTF
>TRBJ2-7|TRBV6-2/TRBV6-3
CASSLAGGPPYEQYF
>TRBJ1-6|TRBV10-3
CAAAKESYNSPLHF
>TRBJ1-1|TRBV27
CASSLTGRTEAFF
>TRBJ1-4|TRBV12-5
CASGYRTGAKLFF
>TRBJ2-2|TRBV5-4
CASSLQTRANTGELFF
>TRBJ2-2|TRBV15
CATSRDRTSGTGELFF
>TRBJ2-5|TRBV5-4
CASSLPVRGSETQYF
>TRBJ1-2|TRBV19
CASTERQGARGYTF
>TRBJ1-6|TRBV19
CASSVYGTGASPLHF
>TRBJ1-1|TRBV10-3
CAISPAEGGTEAFF
>TRBJ2-2|TRBV4-2
CASSQDRGRNTGELFF
>TRBJ1-2|TRBV5-1
CASSFGSNFYGYTF
>TRBJ1-2|TRBV7-8
CASSPRDRPLVYGYTF
>TRBJ1-5|TRBV6-5
CASIPGQGAYQPQHF
>TRBJ2-1|TRBV19
CASSISAGTSSSQFF
>TRBJ2-7|TRBV10-2
CASSELWSEQYF
>TRBJ2-7|TRBV4-2
CASSQAGGVYEQYF
>TRBJ1-4|TRBV4-1
CASRRTDGNEKLFF
>TRBJ2-7|TRBV9
CASSPGTGSLEQYF